A selection of T cell receptor beta chains follows, all from one sample in a study of regulatory T cells in long-lasting Graves disease. From the multiplex PCR reads, TCRdb called clonotypes with MiXCR, one entry per CDR3 protein. The sample yields hundreds of thousands of distinct CDR3 sequences, less than 20% seen once. These data also featured in a second study, about T cells in Graves' hyperthyroidism and ophthalmopathy.

The input for sequencing was peripheral blood mononuclear cells (PBMCs), taken at new diagnosis, from a patient treated with antithyroid drugs. The receptors come from a woman in her twenties or thirties with Graves disease. The CDR3 runs from the conserved cysteine through the conserved F or W. A D gene is named only where the DNA matches it firmly. Clone size is not always given. Where it is, it says once, few, many or a class for expanded clones.

D	J	V	size	CDR3	DNA
TRBD2	TRBJ2-3	TRBV9	.	CASSVGLAGGTDTQYF	TGTGCCAGCAGCGTAGGGCTAGCGGGAGGCACAGATACGCAGTATTTT
TRBD2	TRBJ2-3	TRBV7-3	many	CASSRAGGPLDTQYF	TGTGCCAGCAGCCGAGCGGGAGGGCCGTTAGATACGCAGTATTTT
TRBD1	TRBJ2-7	TRBV27	few	CASRPFEGAGHEQYF	TGTGCCAGCAGACCTTTCGAGGGGGCAGGCCACGAGCAGTACTTC
TRBD1	TRBJ1-2	TRBV27	many	CASSSGTGVGYTF	TGTGCCAGCAGTTCCGGGACAGGGGTCGGCTACACCTTC
TRBD1	TRBJ1-4	TRBV29-1	few	CGVRTGGERQGEKLFF	TGCGGCGTCCGGACAGGGGGCGAGCGCCAAGGGGAAAAACTGTTTTTT
TRBD2	TRBJ2-7	TRBV20-1	.	CSARPWASGSYEQYF	TGCAGTGCTCGACCGTGGGCTAGCGGGAGCTACGAGCAGTACTTC
.	TRBJ1-1	TRBV5-6	.	CASTLSGKPEAFF	TGTGCCAGCACCCTGTCCGGGAAACCTGAAGCTTTCTTT
.	TRBJ1-4	TRBV30	.	CAWSVRGLGSPTNEKLFF	TGTGCCTGGAGTGTACGGGGCTTAGGCAGTCCAACTAATGAAAAACTGTTTTTT
TRBD1	TRBJ1-4	TRBV28	few	CASSSRGDREGDEKLFF	TGTGCCAGCAGTTCCCGGGGGGACAGGGAAGGAGATGAAAAACTGTTTTTT
.	TRBJ1-3	TRBV28	many	CASTPRGGYSGNTIYF	TGTGCCAGCACCCCGAGGGGAGGCTACTCTGGAAACACCATATATTTT
TRBD1	TRBJ2-1	TRBV7-8	few	CASSTRQGKENEQFF	TGTGCCAGCAGTACCCGACAGGGTAAGGAAAATGAGCAGTTCTTC
.	TRBJ2-7	TRBV20-1	.	CSARAGTLGYEQYF	TGCAGTGCTAGAGCGGGGACCCTGGGTTACGAGCAGTACTTC
TRBD1	TRBJ1-2	TRBV2	many	CASSGTGVNYGYTF	TGTGCCAGCAGTGGGACAGGGGTTAACTATGGCTACACCTTC
.	TRBJ2-1	TRBV7-3	many	CASSLMRDSDEQFF	TGTGCCAGCAGCTTAATGCGGGATAGCGATGAGCAGTTCTTC
.	TRBJ1-4	TRBV20-1	.	CSAKGHPTNEKLFF	TGCAGTGCTAAAGGACACCCAACTAATGAAAAACTGTTTTTT
.	TRBJ2-1	TRBV27	few	CASSLYAVYNEQFF	TGTGCCAGCAGTTTATACGCAGTCTACAATGAGCAGTTCTTC
.	TRBJ2-6	TRBV12-3/TRBV12-4	many	CASTEYLRGSGANVLTF	TGTGCCAGCACCGAGTACCTGAGGGGCTCTGGGGCCAACGTCCTGACTTTC
.	TRBJ2-7	TRBV28	.	CASSLESRVREQYF	TGTGCCAGCAGTTTAGAATCCAGGGTAAGGGAGCAGTACTTC
.	TRBJ2-5	TRBV2	few	CASSEPRGGWETQYF	TGTGCCAGCAGTGAACCGAGGGGGGGTTGGGAGACCCAGTACTTC
.	TRBJ2-3	TRBV28	many	CASSLFLGDTQYF	TGTGCCAGCAGTTTGTTTTTGGGGGATACGCAGTATTTT
TRBD1	TRBJ2-6	TRBV11-2	few	CASSLGTGIPGANVLTF	TGTGCCAGCAGCTTAGGGACAGGGATCCCTGGGGCCAACGTCCTGACTTTC
.	TRBJ1-5	TRBV5-1	.	CASTGFQPQHF	TGCGCCAGTACAGGGTTTCAGCCCCAGCATTTT
TRBD2	TRBJ2-5	TRBV7-9	.	CALERGETQYF	TGTGCCTTGGAGCGGGGAGAGACCCAGTACTTC
TRBD1	TRBJ2-5	TRBV9	.	CASSVSIRQGAQETQYF	TGTGCCAGCAGCGTTTCTATCAGACAGGGGGCCCAAGAGACCCAGTACTTC
TRBD1	TRBJ1-4	TRBV7-9	.	CASSLGAQGTEKLFF	TGTGCCAGCAGCCTAGGGGCACAGGGGACCGAAAAACTGTTTTTT
TRBD2	TRBJ2-7	TRBV7-9	.	CASSPKAGGDSEQYF	TGTGCCAGCAGCCCCAAGGCGGGAGGGGACTCCGAGCAGTACTTC
.	TRBJ2-3	TRBV7-2	.	CASSLLQVNTDTQYF	TGTGCCAGCTCCCTGCTTCAGGTCAACACAGATACGCAGTATTTT
.	TRBJ1-2	TRBV30	many	CAGRGGYGYTF	TGTGCCGGGAGGGGAGGTTATGGCTACACCTTC
TRBD1	TRBJ2-1	TRBV29-1	.	CSVQGQGSEQFF	TGCAGCGTCCAGGGACAGGGAAGTGAGCAGTTCTTC
.	TRBJ2-3	TRBV14	many	CASSQGRGPGVDTQYF	TGTGCCAGCAGCCAAGGGAGAGGCCCCGGGGTAGATACGCAGTATTTT
.	TRBJ2-6	TRBV3-1	.	CASSQDPSYLAGANVLTF	TGTGCCAGCAGCCAAGATCCCTCCTACCTCGCTGGGGCCAACGTCCTGACTTTC
.	TRBJ1-4	TRBV19	.	CASIGGGAGEKLFF	TGTGCCTCAATTGGCGGGGGCGCGGGTGAAAAACTGTTTTTT
TRBD2	TRBJ2-5	TRBV3-1	many	CASSPRTSGQETQYF	TGTGCCAGCAGCCCTCGGACTAGCGGGCAAGAGACCCAGTACTTC
.	TRBJ1-1	TRBV19	few	CASHGRGTEAFF	TGTGCCAGCCACGGACGCGGCACTGAAGCTTTCTTT
TRBD2	TRBJ2-5	TRBV20-1	few	CSAVAGPAQETQYF	TGCAGTGCCGTAGCGGGACCCGCCCAAGAGACCCAGTACTTC
TRBD2	TRBJ2-3	TRBV20-1	many	CSAVSGGDTQYF	TGCAGTGCGGTCTCGGGGGGAGATACGCAGTATTTT
.	TRBJ2-6	TRBV28	many	CASSLYGSGANVLTF	TGTGCCAGCAGTTTGTACGGGTCGGGGGCCAACGTCCTGACTTTC
.	TRBJ2-7	TRBV6-5	few	CASSSGLLEQYF	TGTGCCAGCAGTTCGGGACTTCTCGAGCAGTACTTC
.	TRBJ2-4	TRBV10-3	.	CAISETTGIAKNIQYF	TGTGCCATCAGTGAGACTACAGGGATAGCCAAAAACATTCAGTACTTC
TRBD1	TRBJ1-5	TRBV20-1	many	CSAKTGVDQPQHF	TGCAGTGCTAAGACAGGGGTCGATCAGCCCCAGCATTTT
TRBD1	TRBJ1-1	TRBV6-1	many	CASSPSPGQHLRMNTEAFF	TGTGCCAGCAGCCCGTCCCCGGGACAGCATCTACGCATGAACACTGAAGCTTTCTTT
TRBD2	TRBJ2-7	TRBV20-1	many	CSAGSGIGSYEQYF	TGCAGTGCTGGAAGCGGGATCGGGTCCTACGAGCAGTACTTC
.	TRBJ1-2	TRBV6-1	many	CASSAQENYGYTF	TGTGCCAGCAGTGCCCAGGAGAACTATGGCTACACCTTC
.	TRBJ1-4	TRBV9	few	CASSVDPDGPVKLFF	TGTGCCAGCAGCGTGGACCCCGACGGCCCTGTGAAACTGTTTTTT
TRBD2	TRBJ2-3	TRBV9	many	CASSSGTGWGTQYF	TGTGCCAGCAGTAGCGGGACCGGTTGGGGTACGCAGTATTTT
.	TRBJ2-1	TRBV20-1	.	CSAISARGASYNEQFF	TGCAGTGCCATCTCGGCGCGGGGTGCGTCCTACAATGAGCAGTTCTTC
TRBD2	TRBJ2-3	TRBV20-1	many	CSAPLAGLTDTQYF	TGCAGTGCTCCACTAGCGGGGCTCACAGATACGCAGTATTTT